One and the same sample provided the 32 T cell receptor beta chains below, sequenced in a study. TCRdb ran MiXCR on the 5' RACE reads and lists one entry per CDR3 protein. The data show tens of thousands of distinct CDR3 sequences, with about 26% seen just once and 3.7% held by the top ten. Sequencing was done on a sample of naive CD4+ T cells sorted from a lymph node. Described subset: naive CD4+ T cells, CD4+CD45RA+CD25-. These receptor sequences come from a female donor with breast cancer.

V usage is TRBV20-1 and J usage is TRBJ2-1; D is uncertain. The CDR3 length is 14 residues. CDR1 and CDR2 (germline): DFQATT, SNEGSKA (reference sequence). The V end lost 1 base, the J end lost 6 bases, and 13 bases lay between the germline ends. The DNA of the CDR3 is TGCAGTGCTAGAGCTAGAACCAGTACCAATGAGCAGTTCTTC. It is translated as CSARARTSTNEQFF.

By its share, this clonotype is medium-sized. The rearrangement links TRBV12-3 or TRBV12-4 to TRBJ2-1; TRBD2 might be the D (6 bases). This CDR3 has 14 residues. The V gene lost 1 base and the J gene lost 2 bases, with 6 bases spanning the gap. CDR3 sequence reads: CASSLGGTYNEQFF. In DNA, the CDR3 is TGTGCCAGCAGTTTAGGCGGGACCTACAATGAGCAGTTCTTC.

This clonotype was detected ten times or more. The chain combines TRBV24-1 with TRBJ2-6; unclear D gene. This CDR3 is built from 13 residues. The germline gives CDR1 KGHDR, CDR2 SFDVKD. Trimming took 5 bases from V and 9 from J, leaving 10 bases between them. The CDR3 region has the DNA TGTGCCACCAGTGCCCCGGGTAACAACGTCCTGACTTTC. Translation: CATSAPGNNVLTF.

V gene TRBV20-1 combines with J gene TRBJ2-3; D unresolved. CDR1 DFQATT and CDR2 SNEGSKA come from the germline V gene (reference sequence). The V and J ends lost 6 bases and 3 bases respectively, with 7 bases between them. The length of the CDR3 is 11 residues. CDR3 protein: CSAKATDTQYF. CDR3 nucleotide sequence: TGCAGTGCGAAAGCAACAGATACGCAGTATTTT.

This clonotype was observed a few times. The rearrangement uses TRBV29-1 and TRBJ2-1; 8 bases are shared with TRBD1. Unmatched junction bases numbered 11, after V lost 6 bases and J lost 7 bases. This CDR3 region has 14 residues. Germline values: CDR1 SQVTM, CDR2 ANQGSEA. The CDR3 sequence is CSVPKRQGSNEQFF. DNA of the CDR3: TGCAGCGTACCCAAGCGACAGGGGAGTAATGAGCAGTTCTTC.

Many counts were recorded for this clonotype. V gene TRBV12-3 or TRBV12-4 combines with J gene TRBJ2-7; perhaps D is TRBD1 or TRBD2 (5 bases each). The length of the CDR3 is 16 residues. V was clipped by 3 bases and J by 5 bases, with 20 bases between them. As DNA, the CDR3 is TGTGCCAGCAGTTTGGGGACCCCCGGAGCTGTAGACGAGCAGTACTTC. Translating gives CASSLGTPGAVDEQYF.

This clonotype was detected many times. The chain links TRBV28 to TRBJ1-1; D might be TRBD1 (6 bases). From germline, CDR1 is MDHEN and CDR2 SYDVKM. This CDR3 has 13 amino acids. Deletions cut 7 bases from V and 7 bases from J, with 16 bases between. DNA of the CDR3: TGTGCCAGCATCAACAGGGTGATTGGTGAAGCTTTCTTT. It translates to CASINRVIGEAFF.

V and J are TRBV13 and TRBJ2-7; D not resolved. The CDR3 length is 12 residues. CDR1 PRHDT and CDR2 FYEKMQ come from the germline V gene (reference sequence). Between the trimmed V and J ends, which lost 2 bases and 5 bases, there was a span of 7 bases. CDR3 in DNA: TGTGCCAGCAGCTTAATGGACCACGAGCAGTACTTC. Its protein is CASSLMDHEQYF. The whole variable domain, remainder taken from reference TRBV13 and TRBJ2-7, is AAGVIQSPRHLIKEKRETATLKCYPIPRHDTVYWYQQGPGQDPQFLISFYEKMQSDKGSIPDRFSAQQFSDYHSELNMSSLELGDSALYFCASSLMDHEQYFGPGTRLTVT.

This chain connects TRBV10-1 to TRBJ2-1; 13 bases fit TRBD2. V lost 5 bases, J lost 4 bases, and 5 bases stayed unmatched. The CDR3 contains 16 residues. The germline gives CDR1 WNHNN, CDR2 SYGVQD (reference sequence). CDR3 nucleotides: TGCGCCAGCAGTCAACGGACTAGCGGGGGATACAATGAGCAGTTCTTC. The encoded protein is CASSQRTSGGYNEQFF.

This clonotype was seen a few times. J is TRBJ2-3 and V is TRBV27; no reliable D call. This CDR3 is built from 12 residues. V gave up 6 bases and J gave up 0 bases, with 4 bases separating them. Germline values: CDR1 MNHEY, CDR2 SMNVEV (reference sequence). This CDR3 reads CASSFSTDTQYF. The CDR3 nucleotides are TGTGCCAGCAGCTTTAGCACAGATACGCAGTATTTT.

This clonotype occurred once. The J gene is TRBJ1-4, the V gene TRBV5-1, with D perhaps matching TRBD1 (5 bases). Trimming took 0 bases from V and 3 from J, leaving 9 bases between them. Germline V gene lookup returns CDR1 SGHRS and CDR2 YFSETQ. This CDR3 has 15 amino acids. The CDR3 DNA is TGCGCCAGCAGCTTGGAAGGGGCCCCTAATGAAAAACTGTTTTTT. This encodes CASSLEGAPNEKLFF.

The chain's CDR3 is CGAALSYNEQFF. As DNA, the CDR3 is TGCGGAGCGGCCCTCTCCTACAATGAGCAGTTCTTC. The rearrangement links TRBV29-1 to TRBJ2-1, with D maybe TRBD2 (5 bases). This CDR3 is 12 amino acids long. Germline V lookup: CDR1 SQVTM, CDR2 ANQGSEA.

The rearrangement joins TRBV7-9 to TRBJ2-3; 10 positions match TRBD1. This CDR3 is built from 15 residues. Germline CDR1 SEHNR, CDR2 FQNEAQ (reference sequence). J lost 4 bases, V lost 1 base, and 2 bases had no gene match. The CDR3 loop reads CASSLGGTGADTQYF. CDR3 nucleotide sequence: TGTGCCAGCAGCTTAGGCGGGACAGGGGCAGATACGCAGTATTTT.

The chain uses TRBV6-2 or TRBV6-3 and TRBJ2-2; D is unclear. The CDR3 extends over 12 amino acids. V was shortened by 5 bases and J by 7 bases, with 8 bases between the two germline ends. The germline V gene has CDR1 MNHEY and CDR2 SVGEGT. CDR3 bases: TGTGCCAGCAGTAAGACGGTCGGGGAGCTGTTTTTT. Its translation is CASSKTVGELFF.

There are many counts of this clonotype. The V gene is TRBV9, the J gene TRBJ2-1; D may be TRBD2 (6 bases). The CDR3 spans 15 residues. Germline loops: CDR1 SGDLS, CDR2 YYNGEE. V was clipped by 0 bases and J by 8 bases, with 15 bases between them. The chain's CDR3 is CASSVGTSLFDEQFF. CDR3 DNA sequence: TGTGCCAGCAGCGTAGGAACTAGCTTATTCGATGAGCAGTTCTTC.

The J gene is TRBJ2-5, the V gene TRBV5-1, with TRBD2 identical over 8 bases. V lost 7 bases to trimming and J lost 5 bases; unmatched junction nucleotides: 13. Germline lookup yields CDR1 SGHRS and CDR2 YFSETQ. The CDR3 consists of 15 residues. CDR3 DNA sequence: TGCGCCAGCTCCATTCAAGCGGGGGTAGGGGAGACCCAGTACTTC. It is translated as CASSIQAGVGETQYF.

The chain links TRBV5-5 to TRBJ1-1; no clear D. V lost 0 bases, J lost 6 bases, and 15 bases lay in between. The CDR3 is 15 residues long. The V gene's germline CDR1 is SGHKS and CDR2 YYEKEE (reference sequence). The CDR3 region has the DNA TGTGCCAGCAGCTTGGATGCGGGGTTCGGACCTGAAGCTTTCTTT. Translated: CASSLDAGFGPEAFF.

This chain uses TRBV6-2 or TRBV6-3 with TRBJ1-5; D unclear. V shed 1 base and J shed 5 bases, with 3 bases lying between them. This CDR3 spans 12 amino acids. Looked up from germline, CDR1 is MNHEY and CDR2 is SVGEGT. CDR3 sequence (DNA): TGTGCCAGCAGTTACTTAGATCAGCCCCAGCATTTT. Residues: CASSYLDQPQHF.

CDR3 loop: CASSLGEASGSIYEQYF. CDR3 nucleotides: TGTGCCAGCAGCTTAGGGGAGGCCTCCGGGAGTATATACGAGCAGTACTTC. The chain carries TRBV7-2 and TRBJ2-7; tentatively, D is TRBD2 (6 bases). The CDR3 is made up of 17 amino acids. Germline V gives CDR1 SGHTA, CDR2 FQGNSA. V lost 1 base to trimming and J lost 4 bases, with 20 bases between them.

This chain links TRBV7-3 with TRBJ2-7, with D unresolved. CDR3 length: 15 amino acids. CDR1 and CDR2 from the germline V gene are SGHTA and FQGTGA. V lost 2 bases to trimming and J lost 2 bases, with 13 bases between them. CDR3 bases: TGTGCCAGCAGCTTAGATTCGGGTGGGCCCTACGAGCAGTACTTC. Protein: CASSLDSGGPYEQYF.

The V and J genes are TRBV5-4 and TRBJ1-3; D remains ambiguous. The germline gives CDR1 SGHNT, CDR2 YYREEE (reference sequence). Trimming took 6 bases from V and 0 from J, leaving 16 bases between them. The CDR3 runs 16 residues. The CDR3 DNA is TGTGCCAGCACCACCTCCCCGGGGAGCTCTGGAAACACCATATATTTT. It is translated as CASTTSPGSSGNTIYF.

The gene calls are TRBV6-2 or TRBV6-3 and TRBJ1-1, with a tentative D call TRBD1 (5 bases). The CDR3 is 14 amino acids. Germline CDR1 is MNHEY and CDR2 is SVGEGT. With 4 bases removed from V and 4 bases from J, the gap between germline ends came to 13 bases. This CDR3 reads CASSFARVSTEAFF. In DNA, the CDR3 is TGTGCCAGCAGTTTCGCCAGGGTAAGCACTGAAGCTTTCTTT.

The chain uses TRBV20-1 and TRBJ2-5; D may be TRBD1 (6 bases). CDR3 length: 12 amino acids. Trimming left V 4 bases short and J 5 bases short, with 11 bases between. The germline V gene has CDR1 DFQATT and CDR2 SNEGSKA (reference sequence). Written as DNA, the CDR3 is TGCAGTGCTAAAAGGGGGATGGAGACCCAGTACTTC. This gives the protein CSAKRGMETQYF.

This clonotype was detected only a few times. The chain has TRBV20-1 and TRBJ2-5; D gene ambiguous. The CDR3 is 14 residues long. Germline V CDR1 and CDR2: DFQATT, SNEGSKA (reference sequence). The V end was cut by 2 bases, the J end by 0 bases, with 10 bases between. CDR3 region: CSARRTAYQETQYF. The CDR3, as DNA: TGCAGTGCTAGAAGGACGGCTTACCAAGAGACCCAGTACTTC.

The table lists this clonotype with many counts. The V gene is TRBV19, the J gene TRBJ1-2; 9 bases are a match to TRBD1. Germline V lookup: CDR1 LNHDA, CDR2 SQIVND (reference sequence). V dropped 4 bases and J dropped 1; count of bases not matched to a gene: 7. The CDR3 runs to 16 residues. The CDR3 reads CASSTRMGQGNYGYTF. CDR3 bases: TGTGCCAGTAGTACAAGGATGGGACAGGGTAACTATGGCTACACCTTC.

This clonotype has more than one count but fewer than ten. This rearrangement joins TRBV20-1 to TRBJ2-7; 9 positions match TRBD2. The germline CDR1 and CDR2 sequences are DFQATT and SNEGSKA (reference sequence). This CDR3 comprises 18 residues. After removal of 3 bases from V and 5 bases from J, the junction contained 20 bases not matched to a gene. Here the CDR3 reads CSARVAQLKSGGYNEQYF. The DNA of the CDR3 is TGCAGTGCTAGGGTTGCACAACTAAAAAGCGGGGGGTATAACGAGCAGTACTTC.

This clonotype was detected many times. The chain has TRBV24-1 and TRBJ1-1, with D maybe TRBD1 (5 bases). The CDR3 extends over 16 amino acids. Looked up from germline, CDR1 is KGHDR and CDR2 is SFDVKD. The V gene lost 1 base and the J gene lost 1 base, with 12 bases spanning the gap. CDR3 nucleotides: TGTGCCACCAGTGATTTCCCCGGCAGGGAGAACACTGAAGCTTTCTTT. Amino acid sequence: CATSDFPGRENTEAFF.

This clonotype was counted between two and nine times. V gene TRBV27 combines with J gene TRBJ2-7; D possibly corresponds to TRBD2 (5 bases). Trimming removed 3 bases at V and 5 bases at J, with 11 bases between. From germline, CDR1 is MNHEY and CDR2 SMNVEV (reference sequence). CDR3 length: 13 amino acids. Written as DNA, the CDR3 is TGTGCCAGCAGTTTGGCCGGGAAGAACGAGCAGTACTTC. As protein: CASSLAGKNEQYF.

The rearrangement links TRBV7-9 to TRBJ2-7, with 8 bases identical to TRBD1. Trimming removed 5 bases from V and 0 bases from J; junction bases left unmatched: 9. This CDR3 is 16 amino acids long. The germline CDR1 and CDR2 sequences are SEHNR and FQNEAQ (reference sequence). This CDR3 reads CASSPATGESSYEQYF. CDR3 bases: TGTGCCAGCAGCCCAGCGACAGGGGAAAGCTCCTACGAGCAGTACTTC.

This rearrangement joins TRBV6-1 to TRBJ2-1, with D possibly being TRBD2 (6 bases). CDR3 length: 14 amino acids. Trimming stripped 10 bases from V and 6 bases from J, with 19 bases between. Germline CDR1 MNHNS, CDR2 SASEGT. CDR3 in DNA: TGTGCCACCTCGGGACTCGGCGCCCCCAATGAGCAGTTCTTC. Residues: CATSGLGAPNEQFF.

This clonotype has a count of ten or more. The rearrangement uses TRBV28 and TRBJ2-7; 8 nucleotides match TRBD1. Trimming removed 11 bases from V and 3 bases from J; junction bases left unmatched: 6. The CDR3 has 12 residues. Germline CDR1 is MDHEN and CDR2 is SYDVKM. CDR3 in DNA: TGTGCCTCCGGGACAGGAGACTACGAGCAGTACTTC. This codes for CASGTGDYEQYF.

About this clonotype itself: A read error may explain this, as a much larger clone is one base away. The V gene is TRBV27, the J gene TRBJ2-3; no reliable D call. Trimming cost V 8 bases and J 2 bases, with 11 bases left between them. The germline CDR1 and CDR2 sequences are MNHEY and SMNVEV (reference sequence). The CDR3 totals 13 residues. The chain's CDR3 is CASSPRNTDTQYF. The CDR3 DNA is TGTGCCAGCTCCCCGAGGAACACAGATACGCAGTATTTT.